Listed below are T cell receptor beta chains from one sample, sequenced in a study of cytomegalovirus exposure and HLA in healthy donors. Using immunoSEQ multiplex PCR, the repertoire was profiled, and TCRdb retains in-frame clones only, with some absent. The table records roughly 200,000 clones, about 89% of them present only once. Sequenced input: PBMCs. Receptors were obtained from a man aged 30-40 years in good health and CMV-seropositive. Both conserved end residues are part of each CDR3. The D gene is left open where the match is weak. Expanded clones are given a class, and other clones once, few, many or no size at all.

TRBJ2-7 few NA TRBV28 CASNKQSYEQYF TGTGCCAGCAATAAACAGAGCTACGAGCAGTACTTC
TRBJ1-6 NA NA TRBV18 CASSQDSRNSPLHF TGTGCCAGCTCCCAAGACAGCAGAAATTCACCCCTCCACTTT
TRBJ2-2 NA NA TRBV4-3 CASSQEESTLGLGGTGELFF TGCGCCAGCAGCCAAGAGGAGAGTACATTAGGTTTGGGGGGAACCGGGGAGCTGTTTTTT
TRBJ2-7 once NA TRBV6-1 CASRSTESFSYEQYF TGTGCCAGCAGATCGACAGAGTCTTTCTCCTACGAGCAGTACTTC
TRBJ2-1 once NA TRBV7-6 CASSLGNSMNNEQFF TGTGCCAGCAGCTTAGGGAACAGTATGAACAATGAGCAGTTCTTC
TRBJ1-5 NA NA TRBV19 CASSISRVSNQPQHF TGTGCCAGTAGTATATCCAGGGTCAGCAATCAGCCCCAGCATTTT
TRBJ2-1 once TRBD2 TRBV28 CASSPFSGKVLLGEQFF TGTGCCAGCAGTCCCTTCAGCGGGAAAGTGCTTTTGGGTGAGCAGTTCTTC
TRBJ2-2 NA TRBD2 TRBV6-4 CASRPLAGTNTGELFF TGTGCCAGCAGACCGCTAGCGGGTACGAACACCGGGGAGCTGTTTTTT
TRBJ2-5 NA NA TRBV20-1 CSVRGSETQYF TGCAGTGTTCGGGGATCGGAGACCCAGTACTTC
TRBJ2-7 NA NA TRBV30 CAWSDSYEQYF TGTGCCTGGAGTGACAGCTACGAGCAGTACTTC
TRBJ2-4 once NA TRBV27 CATRGTAGNIQYF TGTGCCACCCGGGGGACGGCTGGGAACATTCAGTACTTC
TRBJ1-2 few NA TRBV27 CASSLSAAYGYTF TGTGCCAGCAGTTTATCGGCAGCCTATGGCTACACCTTC
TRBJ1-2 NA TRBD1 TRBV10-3 CAISDRGTNYGYTF TGTGCCATCAGTGACAGGGGGACTAACTATGGCTACACCTTC
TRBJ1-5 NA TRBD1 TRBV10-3 CAIKSWTGVDQPQHF TGTGCCATCAAAAGTTGGACAGGGGTGGATCAGCCCCAGCATTTT
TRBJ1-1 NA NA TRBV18 CASSPPVSGTEAFF TGTGCCAGCTCACCACCGGTCAGTGGCACTGAAGCTTTCTTT
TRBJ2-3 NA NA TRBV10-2 CASSIDLFPYEGDTQYF TGCGCCAGCAGTATTGACTTATTCCCTTACGAGGGAGATACGCAGTATTTT
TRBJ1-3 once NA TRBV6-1 CASSEGHTGNTIYF TGTGCCAGCAGTGAAGGACATACTGGAAACACCATATATTTT
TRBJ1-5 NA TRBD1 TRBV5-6 CASSLHPGQEVYSNQPQHF TGTGCCAGCAGCTTGCACCCCGGACAGGAGGTATATAGCAATCAGCCCCAGCATTTT
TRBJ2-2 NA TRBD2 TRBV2 CASSLSGPNTGELFF TGTGCCAGCAGTCTTAGCGGGCCGAACACCGGGGAGCTGTTTTTT
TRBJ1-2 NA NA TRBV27 CASSFGQSYGYTF TGTGCCAGCAGTTTCGGACAGTCCTATGGCTACACCTTC
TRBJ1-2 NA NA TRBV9 CASSVSTSYGYTF TGTGCCAGCAGCGTAAGCACAAGCTATGGCTACACCTTC
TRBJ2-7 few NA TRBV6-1 CASRWGSYEQYF TGTGCCAGCAGGTGGGGGTCCTACGAGCAGTACTTC
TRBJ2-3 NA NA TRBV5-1 CASSLGGISTDTQYF TGCGCCAGCAGCTTGGGGGGGATCAGCACAGATACGCAGTATTTT
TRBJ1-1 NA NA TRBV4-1 CASSQDQWAGTEAFF TGCGCCAGCAGCCAAGATCAATGGGCTGGTACTGAAGCTTTCTTT
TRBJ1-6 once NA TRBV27 CASNGGYNSPLHF TGTGCCAGCAATGGAGGTTATAATTCACCCCTCCACTTT
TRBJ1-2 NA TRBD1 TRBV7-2 CATRGAGGAYGYTF TGTGCCACCCGAGGGGCAGGGGGCGCCTATGGCTACACCTTC
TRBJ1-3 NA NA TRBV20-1 CSARSGNTIYF TGCAGTGCGCGGTCTGGAAACACCATATATTTT
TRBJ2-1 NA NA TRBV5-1 CASGSGPGDEQFF TGCGCCAGCGGTAGCGGTCCGGGGGATGAGCAGTTCTTC
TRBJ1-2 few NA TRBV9 CASSVVSGSNYGYTF TGTGCCAGCAGCGTAGTGTCTGGAAGTAACTATGGCTACACCTTC
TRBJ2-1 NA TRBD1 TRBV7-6 CASSAGQGWNEQFF TGTGCCAGCAGCGCAGGACAGGGGTGGAATGAGCAGTTCTTC
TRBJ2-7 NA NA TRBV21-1 CATHSEQYF TGTGCCACTCATTCCGAGCAGTACTTC
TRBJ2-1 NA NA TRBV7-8 CASSSRDNEQFF TGTGCCAGCAGCTCTCGAGACAATGAGCAGTTCTTC
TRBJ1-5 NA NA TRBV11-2 CASSLAAANQPQHF TGTGCCAGCAGCTTAGCGGCTGCCAATCAGCCCCAGCATTTT
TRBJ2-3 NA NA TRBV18 CASSPGTSTDTQYF TGTGCCAGCTCACCCGGGACAAGCACAGATACGCAGTATTTT
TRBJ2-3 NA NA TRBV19 CATAVGRDTDTQYF TGTGCCACCGCCGTGGGCAGGGACACAGATACGCAGTATTTT
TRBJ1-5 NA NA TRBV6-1 CASLPEGDVQPQHF TGTGCCAGTCTACCGGAGGGGGATGTACAGCCCCAGCATTTT
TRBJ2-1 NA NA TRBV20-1 CSASPTGEQFF TGCAGTGCTAGCCCGACGGGCGAGCAGTTCTTC
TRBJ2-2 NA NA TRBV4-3 CASSLQGSDGELFF TGCGCCAGCAGCCTACAAGGTTCGGACGGGGAGCTGTTTTTT
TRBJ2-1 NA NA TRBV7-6 CASSPDADNEQFF TGTGCCAGCAGTCCTGACGCGGACAATGAGCAGTTCTTC
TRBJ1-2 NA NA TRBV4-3 CASSQGGERQGYTF TGCGCCAGCAGCCAAGGGGGAGAACGACAAGGCTACACCTTC
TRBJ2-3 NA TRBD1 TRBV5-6 CASSFGTGVDTQYF TGTGCCAGCAGCTTTGGGACAGGGGTAGATACGCAGTATTTT
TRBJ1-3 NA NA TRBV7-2 CASSLGAEGRSGNTIYF TGTGCCAGCAGCTTAGGGGCGGAGGGACGGTCTGGAAACACCATATATTTT
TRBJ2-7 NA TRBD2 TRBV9 CASSVAPSGGYEQYF TGTGCCAGCAGCGTAGCCCCTAGCGGGGGCTACGAGCAGTACTTC
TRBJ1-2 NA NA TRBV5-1 CASSFLPGPHKGDGYTF TGCGCCAGCAGCTTCCTCCCGGGACCCCACAAAGGGGATGGCTACACCTTC
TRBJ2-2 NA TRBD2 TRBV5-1 CASSPPGTSGRRDTGELFF TGCGCCAGCAGCCCTCCCGGGACTAGCGGGAGGAGGGACACCGGGGAGCTGTTTTTT
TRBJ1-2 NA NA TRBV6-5 CASSYGGRFSNYGYTF TGTGCCAGCAGTTACGGGGGCAGGTTCTCTAACTATGGCTACACCTTC
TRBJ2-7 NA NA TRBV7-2 CASSSIGQVGGEQYF TGTGCCAGCAGCTCCATCGGACAAGTGGGGGGCGAGCAGTACTTC
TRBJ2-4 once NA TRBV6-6 CASSYGSGNIQYF TGTGCCAGCAGTTACGGGAGCGGGAACATTCAGTACTTC
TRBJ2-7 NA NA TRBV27 CASSFGSSVYEQYF TGTGCCAGCAGTTTCGGGAGTTCGGTTTACGAGCAGTACTTC
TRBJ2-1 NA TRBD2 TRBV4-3 CASSQAGGAGYNEQFF TGCGCCAGCAGCCAAGCCGGGGGGGCGGGTTACAATGAGCAGTTCTTC
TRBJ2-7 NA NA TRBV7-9 CASSRSGTPAYEQYF TGTGCCAGCAGCCGATCCGGGACTCCGGCCTACGAGCAGTACTTC